This T cell receptor (beta chain) was captured by sequencing in a study of beta chain features in type 1 diabetes. Study findings and constraints: Patients with Type 1 diabetes showed moderately but significantly shorter TCRB CDR3s in all four CD4+ subsets. cDNA-based reads could over-represent cells with high TCR expression.

Expressed TCRB transcripts were sequenced because the entire RNA isolate underwent reverse transcription. Assay: immunoSEQ multiplex PCR; the TCRdb copy retains only in-frame clones and omits some. This sample has 300,000 to 400,000 clones, with about 14% found just once. V dropped 0 bases and J dropped 3 bases, with 9 bases sitting between them. CDR3 size: 14 residues. Germline V gives CDR1 MNHEY, CDR2 SVGAGI. Regarding this clone: Its cognate antigen is unknown.

The TCR sequence derives from a woman aged 18-35 years with type 1 diabetes. The chain combines TRBV6-5 with TRBJ2-7; D is possibly TRBD1 (6 bases). The specimen was naive CD4+ T cells from blood. The CDR3 sequence: CASSYSGAYYEQYF. Written as DNA, the CDR3 is TGTGCCAGCAGTTACTCGGGGGCCTACTACGAGCAGTACTTC.